The sequence of this TCR beta chain was determined in a study of early T cells in non-severe SARS-CoV-2 infection. Germline values: CDR1 SEHNR, CDR2 FQNEAQ (reference sequence). Germline trimming cut 5 bases from V and 7 bases from J; bases unmatched to any gene: 8. The CDR3 loop spans 15 amino acids. A few counts support this clonotype. Each single cDNA molecule received a unique molecular identifier. TCRdb re-analysed the 5' RACE reads in MiXCR, keeping a single row per CDR3 protein. The sample yields roughly 55,000 distinct CDR3 sequences, approximately 6.7% seen once. The chain has TRBV7-9 and TRBJ1-6, with 7 bases fitting TRBD1. Specimen: whole blood. The sequence was collected from an adult who was a healthcare worker with PCR-confirmed SARS-CoV-2 infection or an uninfected control (not recorded which). Here the CDR3 reads CASSRTTGDNSPLHF. The CDR3 DNA follows: TGTGCCAGCAGCCGAACCACAGGGGACAATTCACCCCTCCACTTT.